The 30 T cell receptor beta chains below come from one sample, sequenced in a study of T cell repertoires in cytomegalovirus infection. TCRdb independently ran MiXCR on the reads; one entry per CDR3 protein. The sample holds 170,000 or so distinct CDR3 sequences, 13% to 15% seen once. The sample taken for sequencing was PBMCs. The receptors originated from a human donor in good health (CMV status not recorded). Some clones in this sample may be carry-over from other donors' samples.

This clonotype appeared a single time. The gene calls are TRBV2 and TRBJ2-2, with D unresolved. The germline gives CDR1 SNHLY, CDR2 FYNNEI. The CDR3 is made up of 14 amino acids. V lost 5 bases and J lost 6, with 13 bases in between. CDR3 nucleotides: TGTGCCAGCAGTCCCTCACCCGACGCCGGGGAGCTGTTTTTT. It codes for CASSPSPDAGELFF. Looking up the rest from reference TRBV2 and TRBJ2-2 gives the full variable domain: EPEVTQTPSHQVTQMGQEVILRCVPISNHLYFYWYRQILGQKVEFLVSFYNNEISEKSEIFDDQFSVERPDGSNFTLKIRSTKLEDSAMYFCASSPSPDAGELFFGEGSRLTVL.

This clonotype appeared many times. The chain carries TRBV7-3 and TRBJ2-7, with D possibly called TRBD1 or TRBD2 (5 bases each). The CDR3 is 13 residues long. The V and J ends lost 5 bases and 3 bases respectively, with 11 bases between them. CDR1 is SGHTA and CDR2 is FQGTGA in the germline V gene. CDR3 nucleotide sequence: TGTGCCAGCAGCCGGGACGCCAACTACGAGCAGTACTTC. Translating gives CASSRDANYEQYF.

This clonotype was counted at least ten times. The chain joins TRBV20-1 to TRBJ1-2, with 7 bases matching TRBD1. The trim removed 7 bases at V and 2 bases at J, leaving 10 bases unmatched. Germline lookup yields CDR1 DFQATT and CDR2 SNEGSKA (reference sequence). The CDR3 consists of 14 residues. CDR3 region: CSVPNRGWNYGYTF. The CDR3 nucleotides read TGCAGTGTACCTAACAGGGGTTGGAACTATGGCTACACCTTC.

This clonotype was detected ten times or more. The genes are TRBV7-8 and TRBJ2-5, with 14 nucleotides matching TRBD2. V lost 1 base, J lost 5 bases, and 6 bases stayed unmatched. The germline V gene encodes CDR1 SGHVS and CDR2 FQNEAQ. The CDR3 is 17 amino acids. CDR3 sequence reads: CASSLGGTSGSSETQYF. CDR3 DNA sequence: TGTGCCAGCAGCTTAGGGGGGACTAGCGGGAGTTCGGAGACCCAGTACTTC.

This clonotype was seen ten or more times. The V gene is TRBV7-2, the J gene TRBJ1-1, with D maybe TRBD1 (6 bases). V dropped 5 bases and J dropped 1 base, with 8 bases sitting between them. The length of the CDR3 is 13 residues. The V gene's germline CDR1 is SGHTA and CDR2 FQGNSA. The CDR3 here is CASSGQRNTEAFF. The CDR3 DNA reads TGTGCCAGCAGCGGACAGAGGAACACTGAAGCTTTCTTT.

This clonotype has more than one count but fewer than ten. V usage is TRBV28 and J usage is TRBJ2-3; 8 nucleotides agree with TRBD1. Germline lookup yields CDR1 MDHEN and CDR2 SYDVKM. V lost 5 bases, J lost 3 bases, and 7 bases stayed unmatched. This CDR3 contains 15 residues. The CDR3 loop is CASSAGTGGTDTQYF. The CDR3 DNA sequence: TGTGCCAGCAGTGCCGGGACAGGTGGGACAGATACGCAGTATTTT.

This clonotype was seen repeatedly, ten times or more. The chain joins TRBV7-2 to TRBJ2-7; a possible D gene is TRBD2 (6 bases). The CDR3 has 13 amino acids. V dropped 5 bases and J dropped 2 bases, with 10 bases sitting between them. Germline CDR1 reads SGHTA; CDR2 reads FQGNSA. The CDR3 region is CASSPGSPYEQYF. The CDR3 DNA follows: TGTGCCAGCAGCCCCGGGAGTCCCTACGAGCAGTACTTC.

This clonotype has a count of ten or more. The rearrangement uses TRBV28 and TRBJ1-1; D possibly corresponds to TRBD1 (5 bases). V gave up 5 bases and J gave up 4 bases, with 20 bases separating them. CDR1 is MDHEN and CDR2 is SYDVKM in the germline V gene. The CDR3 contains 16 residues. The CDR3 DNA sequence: TGTGCCAGCAGTCTCATACAGGTTGCCGGTACCACTGAAGCTTTCTTT. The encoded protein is CASSLIQVAGTTEAFF. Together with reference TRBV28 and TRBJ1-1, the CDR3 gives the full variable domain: DVKVTQSSRYLVKRTGEKVFLECVQDMDHENMFWYRQDPGLGLRLIYFSYDVKMKEKGDIPEGYSVSREKKERFSLILESASTNQTSMYLCASSLIQVAGTTEAFFGQGTRLTVV.

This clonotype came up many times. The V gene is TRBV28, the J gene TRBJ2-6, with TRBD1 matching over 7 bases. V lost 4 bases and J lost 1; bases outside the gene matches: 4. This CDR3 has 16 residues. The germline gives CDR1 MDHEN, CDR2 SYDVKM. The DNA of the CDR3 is TGTGCCAGCAGTTCTGGGACAGTTTCTGGGGCCAACGTCCTGACTTTC. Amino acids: CASSSGTVSGANVLTF.

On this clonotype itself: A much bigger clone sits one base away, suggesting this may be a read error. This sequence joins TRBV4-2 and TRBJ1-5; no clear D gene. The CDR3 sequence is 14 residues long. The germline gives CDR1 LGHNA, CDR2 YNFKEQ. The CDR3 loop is CASSHVEEAQLQHF. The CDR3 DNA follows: TGTGCCAGCAGCCATGTCGAGGAGGCTCAGCTCCAGCATTTT.

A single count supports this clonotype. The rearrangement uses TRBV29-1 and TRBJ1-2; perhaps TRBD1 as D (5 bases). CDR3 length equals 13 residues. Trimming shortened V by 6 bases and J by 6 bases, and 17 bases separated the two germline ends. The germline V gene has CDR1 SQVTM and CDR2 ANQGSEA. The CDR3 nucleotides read TGCAGCGTACAGTGGGGACTGCGGAATGGCTACACCTTC. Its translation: CSVQWGLRNGYTF.

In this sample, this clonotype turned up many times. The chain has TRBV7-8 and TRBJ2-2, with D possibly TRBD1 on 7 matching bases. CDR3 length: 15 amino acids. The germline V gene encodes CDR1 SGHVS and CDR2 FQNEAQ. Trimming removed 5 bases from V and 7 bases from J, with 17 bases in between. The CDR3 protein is CASSPQGGKGGELFF. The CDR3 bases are TGTGCCAGCAGCCCGCAGGGGGGAAAGGGCGGGGAGCTGTTTTTT.

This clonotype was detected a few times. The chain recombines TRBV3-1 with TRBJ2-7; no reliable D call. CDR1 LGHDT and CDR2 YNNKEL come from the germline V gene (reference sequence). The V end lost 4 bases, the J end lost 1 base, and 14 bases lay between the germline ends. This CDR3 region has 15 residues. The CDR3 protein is CASSPDLGGSYEQYF. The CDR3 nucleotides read TGTGCCAGCAGCCCTGACCTTGGTGGATCCTACGAGCAGTACTTC.

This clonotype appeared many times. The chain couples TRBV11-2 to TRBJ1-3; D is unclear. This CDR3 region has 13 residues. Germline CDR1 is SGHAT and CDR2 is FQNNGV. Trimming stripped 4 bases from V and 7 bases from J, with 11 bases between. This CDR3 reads CASSSRLTNTIYF. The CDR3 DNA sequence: TGTGCCAGCAGCTCCAGACTAACTAACACCATATATTTT.

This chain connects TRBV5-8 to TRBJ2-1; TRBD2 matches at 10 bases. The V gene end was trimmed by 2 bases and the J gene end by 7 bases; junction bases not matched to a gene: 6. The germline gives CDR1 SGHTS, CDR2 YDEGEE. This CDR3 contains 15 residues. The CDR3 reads CASSFGNSGGNEQFF. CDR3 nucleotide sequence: TGTGCCAGCAGCTTCGGGAATAGCGGGGGGAATGAGCAGTTCTTC.

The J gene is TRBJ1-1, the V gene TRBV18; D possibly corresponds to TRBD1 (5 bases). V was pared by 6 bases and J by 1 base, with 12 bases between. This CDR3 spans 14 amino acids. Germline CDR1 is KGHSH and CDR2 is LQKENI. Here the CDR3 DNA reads TGTGCCAGCTCGCGGGACGTTGAGAACACTGAAGCTTTCTTT. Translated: CASSRDVENTEAFF.

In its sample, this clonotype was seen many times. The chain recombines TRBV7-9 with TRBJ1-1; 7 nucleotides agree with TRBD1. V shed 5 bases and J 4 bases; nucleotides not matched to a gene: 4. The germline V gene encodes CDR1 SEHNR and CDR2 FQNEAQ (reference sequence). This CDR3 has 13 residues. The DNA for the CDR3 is TGTGCCAGCAGCCACAGGGGTGGCACTGAAGCTTTCTTT. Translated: CASSHRGGTEAFF.

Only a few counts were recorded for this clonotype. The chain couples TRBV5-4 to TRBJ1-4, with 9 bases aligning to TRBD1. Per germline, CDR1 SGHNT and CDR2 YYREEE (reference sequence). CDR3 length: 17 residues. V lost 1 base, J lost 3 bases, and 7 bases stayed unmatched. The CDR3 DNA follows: TGTGCCAGCAGCTTGTTTACAGGGGGCGGATCTAATGAAAAACTGTTTTTT. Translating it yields CASSLFTGGGSNEKLFF. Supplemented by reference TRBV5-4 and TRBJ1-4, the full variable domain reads ETGVTQSPTHLIKTRGQQVTLRCSSQSGHNTVSWYQQALGQGPQFIFQYYREEENGRGNFPPRFSGLQFPNYSSELNVNALELDDSALYLCASSLFTGGGSNEKLFFGSGTQLSVL.

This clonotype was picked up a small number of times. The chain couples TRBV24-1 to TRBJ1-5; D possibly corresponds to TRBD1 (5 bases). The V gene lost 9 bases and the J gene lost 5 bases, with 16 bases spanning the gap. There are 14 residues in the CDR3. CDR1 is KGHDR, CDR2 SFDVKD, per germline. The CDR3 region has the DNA TGTGCCACCCGACCGGGACCGTCGGATCAGCCCCAGCATTTT. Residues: CATRPGPSDQPQHF.

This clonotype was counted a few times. The CDR3 sequence: CSARDRSTGELFF. In nucleotides, the CDR3 is TGCAGTGCTAGGGACAGGTCAACCGGGGAGCTGTTTTTT. The chain employs TRBV20-1 and TRBJ2-2; 7 bases align to TRBD1. The CDR3 is 13 amino acids. Germline V gene data show CDR1 as DFQATT and CDR2 as SNEGSKA (reference sequence). The J segment lost 5 bases and the V segment lost 3 bases, leaving 3 bases of the junction unmatched.

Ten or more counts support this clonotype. In DNA form, the CDR3 reads TGTGCCAGCAGCACCCCGCGGGGGGCCTCCTACAATGAGCAGTTCTTC. It specifies CASSTPRGASYNEQFF. This sequence joins TRBV7-9 and TRBJ2-1, with TRBD2 matching 8 bases. The CDR3 is 16 amino acids. CDR1 SEHNR and CDR2 FQNEAQ come from the germline V gene (reference sequence). V lost 5 bases to trimming and J lost 0 bases; unmatched junction nucleotides: 6.

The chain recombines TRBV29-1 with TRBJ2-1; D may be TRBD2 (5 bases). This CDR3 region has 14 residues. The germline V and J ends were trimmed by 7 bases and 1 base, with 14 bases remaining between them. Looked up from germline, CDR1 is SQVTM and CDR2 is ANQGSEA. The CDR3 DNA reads TGCAGCGGCCGTTCAGCGGAGTCCTACAATGAGCAGTTCTTC. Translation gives CSGRSAESYNEQFF.

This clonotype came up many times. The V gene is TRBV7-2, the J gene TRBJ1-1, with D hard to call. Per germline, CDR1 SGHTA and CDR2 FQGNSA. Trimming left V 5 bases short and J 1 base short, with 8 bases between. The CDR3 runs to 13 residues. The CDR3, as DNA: TGTGCCAGCAGCGCCTCAGGGAACACTGAAGCTTTCTTT. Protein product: CASSASGNTEAFF.

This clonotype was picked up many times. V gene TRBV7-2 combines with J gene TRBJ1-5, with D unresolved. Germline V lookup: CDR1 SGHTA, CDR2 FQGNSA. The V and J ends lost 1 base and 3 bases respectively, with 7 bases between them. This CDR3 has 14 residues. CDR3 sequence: CASSLEEVNQPQHF. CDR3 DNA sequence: TGTGCCAGCAGCTTAGAGGAGGTCAATCAGCCCCAGCATTTT.

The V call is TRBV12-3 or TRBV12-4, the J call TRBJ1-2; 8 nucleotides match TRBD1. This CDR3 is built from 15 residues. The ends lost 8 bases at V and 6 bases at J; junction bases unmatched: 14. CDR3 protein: CASSLTGAPRDGYTF. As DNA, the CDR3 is TGTGCCAGCTCCCTGACAGGGGCCCCTAGGGATGGCTACACCTTC.

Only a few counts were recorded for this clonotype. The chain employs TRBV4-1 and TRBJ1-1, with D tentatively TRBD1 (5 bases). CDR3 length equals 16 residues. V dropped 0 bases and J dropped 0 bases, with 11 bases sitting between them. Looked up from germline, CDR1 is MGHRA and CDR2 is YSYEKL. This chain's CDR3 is CASSQEGAGLNTEAFF. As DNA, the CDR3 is TGCGCCAGCAGCCAAGAAGGGGCAGGTTTGAACACTGAAGCTTTCTTT.

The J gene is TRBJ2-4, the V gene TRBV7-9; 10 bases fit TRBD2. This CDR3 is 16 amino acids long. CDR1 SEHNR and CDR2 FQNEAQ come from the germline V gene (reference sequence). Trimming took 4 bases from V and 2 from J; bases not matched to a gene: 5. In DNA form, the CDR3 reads TGTGCCAGCAGCTCTGGGACTAGCGCACCCAAAAACATTCAGTACTTC. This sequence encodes CASSSGTSAPKNIQYF. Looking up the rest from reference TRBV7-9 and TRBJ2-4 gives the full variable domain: DTGVSQNPRHKITKRGQNVTFRCDPISEHNRLYWYRQTLGQGPEFLTYFQNEAQLEKSRLLSDRFSAERPKGSFSTLEIQRTEQGDSAMYLCASSSGTSAPKNIQYFGAGTRLSVL.

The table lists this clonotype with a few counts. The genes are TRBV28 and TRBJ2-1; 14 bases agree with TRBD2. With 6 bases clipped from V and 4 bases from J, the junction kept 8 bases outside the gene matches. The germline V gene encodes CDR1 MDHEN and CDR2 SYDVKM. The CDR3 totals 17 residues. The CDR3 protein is CASSLTSGRAKYNEQFF. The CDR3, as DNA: TGTGCCAGCAGCTTGACTAGCGGGAGGGCAAAGTACAATGAGCAGTTCTTC.

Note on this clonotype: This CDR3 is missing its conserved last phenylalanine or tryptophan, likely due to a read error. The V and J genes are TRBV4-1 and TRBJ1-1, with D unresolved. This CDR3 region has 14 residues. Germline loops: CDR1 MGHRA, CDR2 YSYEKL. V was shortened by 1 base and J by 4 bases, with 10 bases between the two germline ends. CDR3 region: CASSQGRMGTEAFS. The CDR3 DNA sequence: TGCGCCAGCAGCCAAGGCCGTATGGGCACTGAAGCTTTCTCT.

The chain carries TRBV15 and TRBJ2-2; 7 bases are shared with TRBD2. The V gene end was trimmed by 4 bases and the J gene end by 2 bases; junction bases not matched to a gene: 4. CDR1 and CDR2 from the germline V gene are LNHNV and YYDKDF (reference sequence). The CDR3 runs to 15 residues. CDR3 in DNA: TGTGCCACCAGCACCACTAGCGCAAACACCGGGGAGCTGTTTTTT. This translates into CATSTTSANTGELFF.